The clone carrying this TCR beta chain was seen only once. The record originates from a study of T cells in localized non-small cell lung cancer. V lost 0 bases, J lost 4 bases, and 2 bases stayed unmatched. The CDR3 runs to 15 residues. Germline CDR1 is SGDLS and CDR2 is YYNGEE. Sequencing was performed with immunoSEQ multiplex PCR; in TCRdb, only in-frame clones are kept and a portion is missing. The sample lists about 27,000 clones, roughly four fifths occurring once. The sequence derives from a woman aged 35 to 70 with stage I lung adenocarcinoma. The V call is TRBV9, the J call TRBJ2-1, with 9 bases lining up with TRBD1. The starting material was peripheral blood, obtained before any cancer treatment. CDR3 bases: TGTGCCAGCAGCGTAGCGACAGGGGGGTACAATGAGCAGTTCTTC. Translated, it gives CASSVATGGYNEQFF.